These 13 T cell receptor beta chains were sequenced from one sample in a study of cytomegalovirus exposure and HLA in healthy donors. 60 Vbeta and 13 Jbeta primers were used in PCR. Here immunoSEQ multiplex PCR was the method, and the copy in TCRdb shows in-frame clones only, minus some. The data contain 150,000 to 200,000 clones, roughly 80% of them seen just once; the ten biggest clones take up under 2.5%. Sequencing was carried out using PBMCs. All receptors come from a man aged 50-59 years in good health and CMV-seropositive.

The rearrangement joins TRBV7-2 to TRBJ1-1; unclear D gene. The CDR3 extends over 13 amino acids. Germline values: CDR1 SGHTA, CDR2 FQGNSA. Trimming took 7 bases from V and 1 from J, leaving 10 bases between them. CDR3 DNA: TGTGCCAGCACGGCAGGCCCGAACACTGAAGCTTTCTTT. It is translated as CASTAGPNTEAFF.

This clone appeared once. The V and J genes are TRBV5-1 and TRBJ1-1; the D gene is possibly TRBD1 (6 bases). The length of the CDR3 is 15 residues. The V end was cut by 1 base, the J end by 6 bases, with 16 bases between. Germline V gives CDR1 SGHRS, CDR2 YFSETQ. For the CDR3, the DNA is TGCGCCAGCAGCTTGACCGCACAGGGTAGCTCTGAAGCTTTCTTT. It yields the protein CASSLTAQGSSEAFF.

The chain carries TRBV9 and TRBJ1-1; TRBD1 agrees at 12 bases. The CDR3 length is 15 residues. J was trimmed by 4 bases and V by 3 bases; bases with no gene match: 4. CDR1 is SGDLS, CDR2 YYNGEE, per germline. CDR3 nucleotide sequence: TGTGCCAGCAGCGCGGGACAGGGGGCGTCCACTGAAGCTTTCTTT. It codes for CASSAGQGASTEAFF.

This chain uses TRBV2 with TRBJ2-2; D unresolved. Looked up from germline, CDR1 is SNHLY and CDR2 is FYNNEI. Deletions cut 0 bases from V and 4 bases from J, with 9 bases between. This CDR3 has 15 residues. The CDR3 protein is CASSEAHASTGELFF. The CDR3 DNA is TGTGCCAGCAGTGAAGCTCACGCCAGCACCGGGGAGCTGTTTTTT. Combining the CDR3 with reference TRBV2 and TRBJ2-2 gives the whole variable domain EPEVTQTPSHQVTQMGQEVILRCVPISNHLYFYWYRQILGQKVEFLVSFYNNEISEKSEIFDDQFSVERPDGSNFTLKIRSTKLEDSAMYFCASSEAHASTGELFFGEGSRLTVL.

J is TRBJ2-1 and V is TRBV5-4; possibly TRBD1 for D (6 bases). The V and J ends lost 0 bases and 2 bases respectively, with 9 bases between them. Germline CDR1 and CDR2: SGHNT and YYREEE (reference sequence). The CDR3 runs 15 residues. The CDR3 nucleotides are TGTGCCAGCAGCTTGGGAGGGGGTGCCTACAATGAGCAGTTCTTC. This gives the protein CASSLGGGAYNEQFF.

This chain links TRBV4-2 with TRBJ2-3; 12 bases line up with TRBD2. Germline CDR1 is LGHNA and CDR2 is YNFKEQ. This CDR3 comprises 18 residues. Losses at the gene ends were 1 base for V and 5 bases for J; bases not matched to a gene: 10. CDR3 sequence reads: CASSQGAGSSGGEDTQYF. CDR3 sequence (DNA): TGTGCCAGCAGCCAAGGGGCCGGATCTAGCGGGGGGGAAGATACGCAGTATTTT.

CDR3 region: CASQHLAGGSTDTQYF. The DNA of the CDR3 is TGTGCCAGTCAGCACCTAGCGGGGGGGAGCACAGATACGCAGTATTTT. The chain joins TRBV19 to TRBJ2-3; TRBD2 matches at 12 bases. Germline-derived CDR1 and CDR2 are LNHDA and SQIVND (reference sequence). Trimming at V came to 8 bases and at J to 0 bases, leaving 6 bases not matched to a gene. This CDR3 contains 16 residues. The full variable domain, completed using reference TRBV19 and TRBJ2-3, is DGGITQSPKYLFRKEGQNVTLSCEQNLNHDAMYWYRQDPGQGLRLIYYSQIVNDFQKGDIAEGYSVSREKKESFPLTVTSAQKNPTAFYLCASQHLAGGSTDTQYFGPGTRLTVL.

The CDR3 DNA follows: TGTGCCAGCAGGCGTACTACCCTAGGGGCCGATACGCAGTATTTT. Translation: CASRRTTLGADTQYF. V and J are TRBV11-3 and TRBJ2-3, with a tentative D call TRBD1 (5 bases). Germline V gene data show CDR1 as SGHNT and CDR2 as YENEEA. This CDR3 comprises 15 residues. V gave up 6 bases and J gave up 6 bases, with 19 bases separating them.

The gene calls are TRBV14 and TRBJ1-6, with a weak D call TRBD1 (5 bases). Germline CDR1 is SGHDN and CDR2 is FVKESK. V dropped 1 base and J dropped 7 bases, with 11 bases sitting between them. The CDR3 sequence is 15 residues long. The CDR3 reads CASSQVRAGNSPLHF. DNA of the CDR3: TGTGCCAGCAGCCAAGTTAGAGCAGGGAATTCACCCCTCCACTTT.

This clone came up once. This chain links TRBV10-3 with TRBJ1-2, with D possibly matching TRBD1 (5 bases). CDR1 is ENHRY and CDR2 is SYGVKD in the germline V gene. V lost 11 bases and J lost 0, with 13 bases in between. This CDR3 is built from 13 residues. CDR3 bases: TGTGCCTCCCACGACAGTTCTAACTATGGCTACACCTTC. As protein: CASHDSSNYGYTF.

Only one count was recorded for this clone. This sequence joins TRBV14 and TRBJ2-7, with D unresolved. V lost 5 bases and J lost 4, with 15 bases in between. Per germline, CDR1 SGHDN and CDR2 FVKESK. The CDR3 consists of 14 residues. CDR3 residues: CASSEKSQVYEQYF. The CDR3 nucleotides read TGTGCCAGCAGCGAAAAGTCCCAGGTTTACGAGCAGTACTTC.

This chain joins TRBV4-1 and TRBJ2-7; 11 bases line up with TRBD2. Losses at the gene ends were 4 bases for V and 5 bases for J; bases not matched to a gene: 7. The germline gives CDR1 MGHRA, CDR2 YSYEKL. The CDR3 loop spans 15 amino acids. Here the CDR3 reads CASSRRLAGTDEQYF. CDR3 DNA: TGCGCCAGCAGCCGCCGACTAGCGGGGACTGACGAGCAGTACTTC.

CDR3 residues: CASSLGGGPMNTGELFF. The CDR3 bases are TGTGCCAGCAGCTTAGGGGGGGGGCCGATGAACACCGGGGAGCTGTTTTTT. This chain joins TRBV5-4 and TRBJ2-2; perhaps TRBD2 as D (7 bases). This CDR3 spans 17 amino acids. Per the germline V gene, CDR1 is SGHNT and CDR2 is YYREEE (reference sequence). The V end was cut by 2 bases, the J end by 1 base, with 15 bases between. Full variable domain (missing parts from reference TRBV5-4 and TRBJ2-2): ETGVTQSPTHLIKTRGQQVTLRCSSQSGHNTVSWYQQALGQGPQFIFQYYREEENGRGNFPPRFSGLQFPNYSSELNVNALELDDSALYLCASSLGGGPMNTGELFFGEGSRLTVL.